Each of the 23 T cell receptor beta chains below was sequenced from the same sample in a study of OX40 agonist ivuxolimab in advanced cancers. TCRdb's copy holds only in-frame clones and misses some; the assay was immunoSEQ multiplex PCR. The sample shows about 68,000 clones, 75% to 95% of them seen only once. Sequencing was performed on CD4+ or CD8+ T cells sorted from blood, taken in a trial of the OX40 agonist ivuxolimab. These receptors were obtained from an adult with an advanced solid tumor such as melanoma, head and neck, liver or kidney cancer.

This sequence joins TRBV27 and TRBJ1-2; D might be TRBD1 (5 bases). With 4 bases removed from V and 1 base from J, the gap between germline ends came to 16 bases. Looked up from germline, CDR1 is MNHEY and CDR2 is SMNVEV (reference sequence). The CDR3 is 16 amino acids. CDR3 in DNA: TGTGCCAGCAGTTCGCATACAGGACCCGATAACTATGGCTACACCTTC. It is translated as CASSSHTGPDNYGYTF.

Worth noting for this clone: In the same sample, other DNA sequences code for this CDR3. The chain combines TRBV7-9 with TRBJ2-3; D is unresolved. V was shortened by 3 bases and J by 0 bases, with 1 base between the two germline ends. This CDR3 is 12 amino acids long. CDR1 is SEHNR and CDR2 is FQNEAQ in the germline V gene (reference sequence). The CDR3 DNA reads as TGTGCCAGCAGCTTTAGCACAGATACGCAGTATTTT. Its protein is CASSFSTDTQYF. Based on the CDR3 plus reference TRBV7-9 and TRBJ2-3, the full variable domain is DTGVSQNPRHKITKRGQNVTFRCDPISEHNRLYWYRQTLGQGPEFLTYFQNEAQLEKSRLLSDRFSAERPKGSFSTLEIQRTEQGDSAMYLCASSFSTDTQYFGPGTRLTVL.

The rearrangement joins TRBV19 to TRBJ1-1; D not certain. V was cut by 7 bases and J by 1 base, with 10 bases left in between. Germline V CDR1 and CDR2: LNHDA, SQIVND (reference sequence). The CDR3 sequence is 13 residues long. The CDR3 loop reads CASIWTPNTEAFF. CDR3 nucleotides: TGTGCCAGTATTTGGACCCCGAACACTGAAGCTTTCTTT.

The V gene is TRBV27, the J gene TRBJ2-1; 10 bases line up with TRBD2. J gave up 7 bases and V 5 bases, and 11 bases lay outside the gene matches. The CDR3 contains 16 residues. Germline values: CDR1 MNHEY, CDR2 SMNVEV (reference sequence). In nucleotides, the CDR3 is TGTGCCAGCAGTGTAATCCCGGGACTAGCGTCAAATGAGCAGTTCTTC. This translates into CASSVIPGLASNEQFF.

The CDR3 DNA sequence: TGTGCCAGCAGCTCGACGTCGGGACAGGGCAATGAGCAGTTCTTC. Its translation: CASSSTSGQGNEQFF. The chain links TRBV5-4 to TRBJ2-1, with 9 bases matching TRBD1. The CDR3 covers 15 residues. Losses at the gene ends were 3 bases for V and 6 bases for J; bases not matched to a gene: 7. In germline, CDR1 is SGHNT, CDR2 YYREEE (reference sequence).

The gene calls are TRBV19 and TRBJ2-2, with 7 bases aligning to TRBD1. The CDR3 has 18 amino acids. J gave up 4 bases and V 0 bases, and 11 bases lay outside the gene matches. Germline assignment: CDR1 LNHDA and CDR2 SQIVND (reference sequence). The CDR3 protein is CASSIEAGGIVSTGELFF. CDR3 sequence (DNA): TGTGCCAGTAGTATAGAGGCAGGGGGAATCGTTAGCACCGGGGAGCTGTTTTTT.

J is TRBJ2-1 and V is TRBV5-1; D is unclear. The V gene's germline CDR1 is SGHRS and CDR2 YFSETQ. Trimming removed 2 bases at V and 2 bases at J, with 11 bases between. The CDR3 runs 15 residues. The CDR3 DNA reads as TGCGCCAGCAGCTTATACAGAGACACCTACAATGAGCAGTTCTTC. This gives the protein CASSLYRDTYNEQFF.

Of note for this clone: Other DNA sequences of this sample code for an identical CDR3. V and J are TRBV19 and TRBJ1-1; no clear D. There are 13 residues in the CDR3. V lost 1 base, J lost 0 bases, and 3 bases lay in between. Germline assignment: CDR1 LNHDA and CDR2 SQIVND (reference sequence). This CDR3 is CASSIGVNTEAFF. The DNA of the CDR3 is TGTGCCAGTAGTATAGGGGTGAACACTGAAGCTTTCTTT.

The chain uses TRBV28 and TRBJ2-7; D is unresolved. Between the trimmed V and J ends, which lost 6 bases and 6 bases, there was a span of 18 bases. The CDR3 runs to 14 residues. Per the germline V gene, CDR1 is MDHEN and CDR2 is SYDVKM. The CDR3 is CASSPPGLASEQYF. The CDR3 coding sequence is TGTGCCAGCAGCCCACCCGGGCTCGCCTCCGAGCAGTACTTC.

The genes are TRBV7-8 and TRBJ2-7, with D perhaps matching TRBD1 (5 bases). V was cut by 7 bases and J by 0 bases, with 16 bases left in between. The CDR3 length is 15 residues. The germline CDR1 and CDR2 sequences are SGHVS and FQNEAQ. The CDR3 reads CASTTPETVSYEQYF. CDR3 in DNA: TGTGCCAGCACCACTCCCGAGACAGTCTCCTACGAGCAGTACTTC.

The CDR3 loop reads CASSLYWNEQFF. DNA of the CDR3: TGTGCCAGCAGCTTGTACTGGAATGAGCAGTTCTTC. The rearrangement uses TRBV5-6 and TRBJ2-1, with no clear D. The V end lost 1 base, the J end lost 7 bases, and 6 bases lay between the germline ends. Germline V gene sequence: CDR1 SGHDT, CDR2 YYEEEE. The length of the CDR3 is 12 residues.

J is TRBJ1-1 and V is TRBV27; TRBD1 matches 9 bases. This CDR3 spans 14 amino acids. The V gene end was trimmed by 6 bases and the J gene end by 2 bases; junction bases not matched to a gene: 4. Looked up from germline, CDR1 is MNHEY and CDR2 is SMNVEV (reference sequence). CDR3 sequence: CASRSDRGNTEAFF. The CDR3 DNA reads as TGTGCCAGCAGATCGGACAGGGGAAACACTGAAGCTTTCTTT.

The CDR3 DNA reads as TGCGCCAGCAGCCCATCGGGTTATGGGGGCCTCTACAATGAGCAGTTCTTC. This gives the protein CASSPSGYGGLYNEQFF. The chain links TRBV4-3 to TRBJ2-1, with D possibly matching TRBD1 (6 bases). The CDR3 loop spans 17 amino acids. The V gene's germline CDR1 is LGHNA and CDR2 YSLEER. The V gene lost 4 bases and the J gene lost 3 bases, with 19 bases spanning the gap.

The CDR3 DNA sequence: TGTGCCAGCAGCGTAACAGGGGAGAGCTCCTACAATGAGCAGTTCTTC. Its translation: CASSVTGESSYNEQFF. This chain joins TRBV9 and TRBJ2-1, with 7 positions matching TRBD1. This CDR3 is 16 amino acids long. Germline-derived CDR1 and CDR2 are SGDLS and YYNGEE. The trim removed 1 base at V and 0 bases at J, leaving 4 bases unmatched.

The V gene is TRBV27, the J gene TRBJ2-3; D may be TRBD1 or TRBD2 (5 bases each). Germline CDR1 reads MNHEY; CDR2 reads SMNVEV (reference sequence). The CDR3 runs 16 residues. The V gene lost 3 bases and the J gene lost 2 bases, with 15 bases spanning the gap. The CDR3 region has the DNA TGTGCCAGCAGTTTCGGGACGGCAATTCACACAGATACGCAGTATTTT. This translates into CASSFGTAIHTDTQYF.

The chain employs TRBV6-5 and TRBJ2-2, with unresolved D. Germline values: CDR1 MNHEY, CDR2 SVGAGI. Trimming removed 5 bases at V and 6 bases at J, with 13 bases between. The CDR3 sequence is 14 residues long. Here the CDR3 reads CASSPQSGPGELFF. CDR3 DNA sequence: TGTGCCAGCAGTCCCCAGTCGGGCCCCGGGGAGCTGTTTTTT.

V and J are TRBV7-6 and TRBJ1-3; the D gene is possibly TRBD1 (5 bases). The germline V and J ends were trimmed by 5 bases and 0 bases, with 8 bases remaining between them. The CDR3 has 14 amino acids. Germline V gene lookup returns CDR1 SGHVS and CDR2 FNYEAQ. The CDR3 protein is CASSPRGSGNTIYF. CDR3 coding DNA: TGTGCCAGCAGCCCTAGGGGCTCTGGAAACACCATATATTTT.

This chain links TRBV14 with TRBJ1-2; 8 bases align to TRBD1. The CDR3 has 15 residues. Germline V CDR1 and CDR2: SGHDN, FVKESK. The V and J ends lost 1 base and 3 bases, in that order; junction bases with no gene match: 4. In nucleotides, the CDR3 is TGTGCCAGCAGCCAAGGGACAGGGTTGGACTATGGCTACACCTTC. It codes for CASSQGTGLDYGYTF.

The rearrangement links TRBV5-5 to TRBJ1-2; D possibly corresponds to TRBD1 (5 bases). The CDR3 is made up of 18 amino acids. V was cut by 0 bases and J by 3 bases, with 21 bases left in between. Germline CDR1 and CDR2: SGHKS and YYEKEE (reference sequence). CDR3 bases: TGTGCCAGCAGCTTGGCCGGGGTAGGCTTGGGGGATGACTATGGCTACACCTTC. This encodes CASSLAGVGLGDDYGYTF.

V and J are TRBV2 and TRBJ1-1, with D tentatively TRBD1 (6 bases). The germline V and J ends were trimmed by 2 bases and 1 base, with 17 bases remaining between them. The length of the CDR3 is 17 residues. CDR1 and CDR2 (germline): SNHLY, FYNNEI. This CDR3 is CASSEQDSLGENTEAFF. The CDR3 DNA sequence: TGTGCCAGCAGTGAACAGGACAGCTTAGGGGAGAACACTGAAGCTTTCTTT.

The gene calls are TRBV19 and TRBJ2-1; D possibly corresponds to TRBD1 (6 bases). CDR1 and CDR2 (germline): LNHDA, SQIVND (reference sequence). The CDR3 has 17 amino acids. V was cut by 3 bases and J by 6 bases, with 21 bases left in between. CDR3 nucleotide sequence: TGTGCCAGTAGTATCTTTGGTCTACAGGGATACGGCAATGAGCAGTTCTTC. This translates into CASSIFGLQGYGNEQFF.

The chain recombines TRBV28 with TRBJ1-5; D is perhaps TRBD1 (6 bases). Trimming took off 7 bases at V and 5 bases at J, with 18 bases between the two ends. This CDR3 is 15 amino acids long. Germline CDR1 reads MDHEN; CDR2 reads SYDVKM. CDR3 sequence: CASTIRGGQHQPQHF. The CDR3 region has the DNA TGTGCCAGCACCATCCGGGGGGGCCAACATCAGCCCCAGCATTTT.

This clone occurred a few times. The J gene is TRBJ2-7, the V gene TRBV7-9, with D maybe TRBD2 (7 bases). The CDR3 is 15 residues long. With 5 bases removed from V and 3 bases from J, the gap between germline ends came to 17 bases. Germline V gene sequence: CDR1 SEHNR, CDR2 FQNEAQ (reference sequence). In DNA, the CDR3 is TGTGCCAGCAGCCTTGGTTGGGGGGGCCTCTACGAGCAGTACTTC. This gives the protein CASSLGWGGLYEQYF.